Listed below are T cell receptor beta chains from one sample, sequenced in a study of T cell responses to AZD1222 COVID-19 vaccine. Produced via immunoSEQ multiplex PCR; TCRdb's table is partial and in-frame only. The sample shows some 69,000 clones, over 70% of them seen only once. The specimen comprised peripheral blood, sampled 28 days after the second AZD1222 dose. The receptor source for this set is an adult who received the AZD1222 COVID-19 vaccine. CDR3s include the opening cysteine and the closing phenylalanine or tryptophan. A D gene is named only where the DNA matches it firmly. Clone size is stated in some rows and not others, as once, few, many or a class when expanded.

.,TRBV6-5,.,TRBJ1-4,CASSYGGRRDEKLFF,TGTGCCAGCAGTTACGGGGGCAGGCGCGATGAAAAACTGTTTTTT
TRBD2,TRBV2,.,TRBJ2-3,CASRVAGGPTDTQYF,TGTGCCAGCAGGGTAGCGGGGGGGCCGACAGATACGCAGTATTTT
.,TRBV5-8,.,TRBJ1-2,CASSLVQALYGYTF,TGTGCCAGCAGCTTGGTGCAGGCGCTCTATGGCTACACCTTC
.,TRBV27,.,TRBJ1-5,CASSLRSPRWPQHF,TGTGCCAGCAGTTTAAGGTCTCCTAGGTGGCCCCAGCATTTT
.,TRBV19,.,TRBJ1-1,CASSPQVNTEAFF,TGTGCCAGTAGTCCCCAGGTGAACACTGAAGCTTTCTTT
.,TRBV7-2,.,TRBJ1-1,CASGRWSNTEAFF,TGTGCCAGCGGTCGGTGGTCGAACACTGAAGCTTTCTTT
TRBD2,TRBV18,few,TRBJ2-1,CASSPPSPSGYNEQFF,TGTGCCAGCTCACCACCTTCTCCTAGCGGGTACAATGAGCAGTTCTTC
TRBD1,TRBV5-1,.,TRBJ2-2,CASSWTGDRGGTGELFF,TGCGCCAGCAGCTGGACAGGGGATCGTGGTGGGACCGGGGAGCTGTTTTTT
.,TRBV10-3,.,TRBJ1-6,CAISREGSPLHF,TGTGCCATCAGTAGGGAAGGATCACCCCTCCACTTT
.,TRBV30,once,TRBJ1-2,CAWSSRLHGCTF,TGTGCCTGGAGTTCCCGTCTGCATGGCTGCACCTTC
.,TRBV10-2,.,TRBJ1-2,CASSESRGYLRYGYTF,TGCGCCAGCAGTGAGTCACGAGGGTATCTCCGTTATGGCTACACCTTC
TRBD1,TRBV6-5,.,TRBJ1-2,CASSYLQGSSYGYTF,TGTGCCAGCAGTTACTTACAGGGGTCGTCCTATGGCTACACCTTC
.,TRBV19,.,TRBJ2-3,CASSVRGDTQYF,TGTGCCAGTAGTGTACGGGGAGATACGCAGTATTTT
TRBD2,TRBV4-3,.,TRBJ2-3,CASSQGPAGATDTQYF,TGCGCCAGCAGCCAAGGTCCAGCGGGGGCCACAGATACGCAGTATTTT
TRBD1,TRBV10-3,few,TRBJ1-3,CAISNIPGQGDSGNTIYF,TGTGCCATCAGTAATATACCCGGACAGGGAGACTCTGGAAACACCATATATTTT
TRBD1,TRBV6-1,.,TRBJ1-2,CASSEGKRRGQGPPYYGYTF,TGTGCCAGCAGTGAAGGAAAGAGGAGGGGACAGGGCCCTCCTTACTATGGCTACACCTTC
.,TRBV7-9,.,TRBJ2-5,CASSSMAGTQETQYF,TGTGCCAGCAGCTCAATGGCGGGGACTCAAGAGACCCAGTACTTC
.,TRBV28,few,TRBJ1-5,CASSLWKLGAGKGAQHF,TGTGCCAGCAGTTTATGGAAACTGGGGGCGGGAAAGGGAGCCCAGCATTTT
.,TRBV24-1,.,TRBJ1-3,CATTHLGGLRGNTIYF,TGTGCCACCACTCACCTGGGAGGGCTTCGTGGAAACACCATATATTTT
.,TRBV5-1,few,TRBJ2-1,CASSLDFNEQFF,TGCGCCAGCAGCTTGGACTTCAATGAGCAGTTCTTC
.,TRBV7-8,few,TRBJ1-5,CASSLQTSNQPQHF,TGTGCCAGCAGCTTGCAGACTAGCAATCAGCCCCAGCATTTT
.,TRBV5-1,once,TRBJ2-7,CASRSDGYEQYF,TGCGCCAGCAGATCAGACGGCTACGAGCAGTACTTC
.,TRBV4-3,.,TRBJ2-3,CASSQDRNTQYF,TGCGCCAGCAGCCAAGATAGGAATACGCAGTATTTT
.,TRBV7-9,once,TRBJ1-1,CASSTWTAGEAFF,TGTGCCAGCAGCACCTGGACGGCGGGTGAAGCTTTCTTT
.,TRBV5-1,.,TRBJ1-5,CASSLAGDSNQPQHF,TGCGCCAGCAGCTTGGCGGGGGATAGCAATCAGCCCCAGCATTTT
.,TRBV4-1,few,TRBJ1-3,CASSQVAVSSGNTIYF,TGCGCCAGCAGCCAAGTGGCGGTCAGCTCTGGAAACACCATATATTTT
TRBD2,TRBV6-2/TRBV6-3,.,TRBJ2-3,CASSYGTSVADTQYF,TGTGCCAGCAGTTATGGGACTAGCGTCGCAGATACGCAGTATTTT
TRBD1,TRBV28,.,TRBJ2-6,CASSLRGLTGANVLTF,TGTGCCAGCAGTTTGAGGGGGCTCACGGGGGCCAACGTCCTGACTTTC
TRBD1,TRBV5-4,.,TRBJ2-3,CASSRQTGQGRDTQYF,TGTGCCAGCAGCCGACAAACAGGACAGGGGAGAGATACGCAGTATTTT
.,TRBV25-1,.,TRBJ1-6,CASSRSATNSPLHF,TGTGCCAGCAGTCGATCAGCTACAAATTCACCCCTCCACTTT
.,TRBV2,.,TRBJ1-5,CASRTYDQPQHF,TGTGCCAGCAGAACATACGATCAGCCCCAGCATTTT
.,TRBV7-7,.,TRBJ2-2,CASSLPSTGELFF,TGTGCTAGCTCTCTTCCGAGCACCGGGGAGCTGTTTTTT
.,TRBV19,.,TRBJ1-6,CASSIDSPAHSPLHF,TGTGCCAGTAGTATAGATTCTCCAGCTCATTCACCCCTCCACTTT
.,TRBV23-1,.,TRBJ2-1,CASSHHSSQGSGRSNNNEQFF,TGCGCCAGCAGTCATCACTCAAGTCAGGGATCCGGTCGGTCCAATAACAATGAGCAGTTCTTC
TRBD1,TRBV7-9,.,TRBJ2-3,CASSFNRDRDTDTQYF,TGTGCCAGCAGTTTTAACCGGGACAGGGACACAGATACGCAGTATTTT
.,TRBV6-1,.,TRBJ1-5,CASSDMGINQPQHF,TGTGCCAGCAGTGATATGGGGATAAATCAGCCCCAGCATTTT